A selection of T cell receptor beta chains follows, all from one sample in a study of cytomegalovirus exposure and HLA in healthy donors. The table came from immunoSEQ multiplex PCR; TCRdb's copy has only in-frame clones and leaves some out. The table has 150,000 to 250,000 clones, around 80% seen once. Sample: PBMCs. These receptors all stem from a woman younger than 45 in good health and CMV-seronegative. Each CDR3 is given with its conserved first and last residue. Each record gives: clone size, V gene, CDR3 length, J gene, CDR3 protein. The size of a clone is reported for some rows only, either as once, few or many, or as a class for expanded clones.

.	TRBV7-4	16	TRBJ1-2	CASSSEGQEINYGYTF
.	TRBV10-1	13	TRBJ2-5	CASSGDREETQYF
.	TRBV30	15	TRBJ1-6	CAWSSGTVGGSPLHF
.	TRBV5-1	13	TRBJ2-3	CASSGADTDTQYF
.	TRBV5-4	15	TRBJ2-7	CASRESGQGASEQYF
few	TRBV2	13	TRBJ1-1	CASNNGRATEAFF
.	TRBV5-6	13	TRBJ2-3	CASSGTGKDTQYF
.	TRBV20-1	11	TRBJ1-1	CSEHRNTEAFF
.	TRBV6-1	15	TRBJ2-1	CASSVPGQGNNEQFF
.	TRBV28	14	TRBJ1-1	CASSSGQSTGEAFF
once	TRBV11-3	15	TRBJ2-7	CASSLGTGGEYEQYF
few	TRBV5-4	17	TRBJ2-5	CASRRGGSGTGQETQYF
.	TRBV5-4	16	TRBJ2-1	CASSPGGEGLKNEQFF
.	TRBV30	13	TRBJ1-4	CAWWDRGRGKLFF
.	TRBV6-1	15	TRBJ1-3	CASSDFRGSGNTIYF